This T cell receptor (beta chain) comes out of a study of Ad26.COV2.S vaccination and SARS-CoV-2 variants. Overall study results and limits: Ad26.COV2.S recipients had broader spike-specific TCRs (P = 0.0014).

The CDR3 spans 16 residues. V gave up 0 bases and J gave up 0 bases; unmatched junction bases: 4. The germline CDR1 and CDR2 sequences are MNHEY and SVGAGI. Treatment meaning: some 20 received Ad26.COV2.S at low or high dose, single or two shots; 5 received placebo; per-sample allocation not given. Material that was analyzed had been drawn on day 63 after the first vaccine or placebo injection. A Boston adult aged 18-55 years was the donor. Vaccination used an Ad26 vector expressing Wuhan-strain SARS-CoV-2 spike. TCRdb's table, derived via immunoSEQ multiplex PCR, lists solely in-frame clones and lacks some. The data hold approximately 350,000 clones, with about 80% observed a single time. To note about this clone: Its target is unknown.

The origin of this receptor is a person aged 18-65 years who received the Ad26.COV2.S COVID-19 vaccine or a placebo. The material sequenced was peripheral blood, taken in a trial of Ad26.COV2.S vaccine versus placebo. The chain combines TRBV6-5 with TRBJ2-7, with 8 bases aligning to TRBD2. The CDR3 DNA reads TGTGCCAGCAGTTACTCGTTGAGCGGGAGCTCCTACGAGCAGTACTTC. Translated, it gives CASSYSLSGSSYEQYF.